This TCR beta chain was captured by sequencing in a study of OX40 agonist ivuxolimab in advanced cancers. Turning to the study itself: Patients were given ivuxolimab, an antibody that agonizes OX40 (CD134).

The table came from immunoSEQ multiplex PCR; TCRdb's copy has only in-frame clones and leaves some out. The sample lists some 49,000 clones, roughly 82% occurring once. Findings of the study overall: The investigators did not determine what antigen specificity the expanded peripheral T cells had.

The germline gives CDR1 SGHTA, CDR2 FQGNSA. Trimming left V 1 base short and J 4 bases short, with 10 bases between. This CDR3 is built from 14 residues. This clone showed up just once. The target antigen is unknown. The clonotype originates from an adult with an advanced solid tumor such as melanoma, head and neck, liver or kidney cancer. The sequencing here drew on CD4+ or CD8+ T cells sorted from blood, taken in a trial of the OX40 agonist ivuxolimab. This sequence joins TRBV7-2 and TRBJ1-2; no clear D. The CDR3, as DNA: TGTGCCAGCAGCTTAGAGGCAGGCCCCTATGGCTACACCTTC. Translating it yields CASSLEAGPYGYTF.